This TCR beta chain was identified during a study of cytomegalovirus exposure and HLA in healthy donors. 13 Jbeta primers and 60 Vbeta primers were used for the PCR. The repertoire was sequenced with immunoSEQ multiplex PCR; TCRdb's copy has only in-frame clones and lacks some. The data contain some 190,000 clones, around 79% of them singletons. From germline, CDR1 is KGHSH and CDR2 LQKENI. The CDR3 has 14 amino acids. Trimming at V came to 6 bases and at J to 6 bases, leaving 11 bases not matched to a gene. The TCR sequence derives from a woman in her fifties or sixties in good health and CMV-seronegative. Sequences were obtained from PBMCs. This chain connects TRBV18 to TRBJ2-7, with TRBD1 matching 7 bases. The chain's CDR3 is CASSRSEGAGEQYF. The DNA for the CDR3 is TGTGCCAGCTCTCGTAGTGAGGGGGCTGGCGAGCAGTACTTC.